This T cell receptor (beta chain) was identified during a study of blood T cells in healthy people across ages. Germline V gene lookup returns CDR1 SGHRS and CDR2 YFSETQ. V lost 5 bases, J lost 5 bases, and 22 bases lay in between. The CDR3 runs to 16 residues. The sample holds a few counts of this clonotype. Primers used in a second PCR of about 7 to 12 cycles were a sample-barcoded 5' primer and a J-beta primer mix. TCRdb redid the calling of the 5' RACE reads with MiXCR, one entry per CDR3 protein. The table records some 710,000 distinct CDR3 sequences, 20% to 25% of them present only once. Sequenced: blood. This receptor was obtained from a man between 65 and 79 years old in good health. The J gene is TRBJ2-5, the V gene TRBV5-1, with D perhaps given as TRBD1 or TRBD2 (5 bases each). The CDR3 DNA sequence: TGCGCCAGCAGTCAACCCGGGACCGCTGTCCAGGAGACCCAGTACTTC. Amino acids: CASSQPGTAVQETQYF.